These 26 T cell receptor beta chains came from one sample sequenced in a study of cytomegalovirus exposure and HLA in healthy donors. The PCR used 60 Vbeta and 13 Jbeta primers. The table came from immunoSEQ multiplex PCR; TCRdb's copy has only in-frame clones and leaves some out. The sample carries roughly 180,000 clones, roughly 79% recorded once. Sample: PBMCs. The receptors were gathered from a man aged 45-65 years in good health and CMV-seropositive.

This chain uses TRBV21-1 with TRBJ1-2; the table names TRBD1, a call not compared with the DNA. TRBV21-1 constitutes a pseudogene. The CDR3 has 17 residues. The CDR3 DNA is TGTGCCAGCATCCAAAGTGAGGCCCCAGGGGCGAACTATGGCTACACCTTC. This codes for CASIQSEAPGANYGYTF.

The chain joins TRBV5-1 to TRBJ1-1; D is undetermined. V lost 2 bases and J 1 base, leaving 6 bases between the germline ends. The CDR3 has 13 amino acids. CDR1 is SGHRS and CDR2 is YFSETQ in the germline V gene. CDR3 nucleotides: TGCGCCAGCAGCTTTTCAAAGAACACTGAAGCTTTCTTT. It specifies CASSFSKNTEAFF.

V is TRBV28 and J is TRBJ1-4, with D possibly being TRBD1 (5 bases). The germline V and J ends were trimmed by 5 bases and 7 bases, with 11 bases remaining between them. Germline V gene lookup returns CDR1 MDHEN and CDR2 SYDVKM. CDR3 length: 13 amino acids. The CDR3 nucleotides are TGTGCCAGCAGTACTCAGGGATTTGAAAAACTGTTTTTT. This sequence encodes CASSTQGFEKLFF.

The CDR3 sequence is CASSPLTGSGNTIYF. The CDR3 DNA is TGTGCCAGCAGCCCGTTGACAGGGTCCGGAAACACCATATATTTT. V and J are TRBV5-5 and TRBJ1-3; 7 bases are a match to TRBD1. CDR1 and CDR2 from the germline V gene are SGHKS and YYEKEE (reference sequence). CDR3 length: 15 residues. J gave up 4 bases and V 4 bases, and 8 bases lay outside the gene matches. Filled out from reference TRBV5-5 and TRBJ1-3, the complete variable domain reads DAGVTQSPTHLIKTRGQQVTLRCSPISGHKSVSWYQQVLGQGPQFIFQYYEKEERGRGNFPDRFSARQFPNYSSELNVNALLLGDSALYLCASSPLTGSGNTIYFGEGSWLTVV.

This clone was counted a few times. The chain combines TRBV6-1 with TRBJ2-1, with D perhaps TRBD1 (6 bases). Germline V CDR1 and CDR2: MNHNS, SASEGT. V lost 7 bases and J 0 bases, leaving 10 bases between the germline ends. The CDR3 is made up of 14 amino acids. CDR3 nucleotide sequence: TGTGCCAGCAATCAGGGGAGCTCCTACAATGAGCAGTTCTTC. It codes for CASNQGSSYNEQFF.

The rearrangement joins TRBV6-5 to TRBJ2-5, with 9 bases aligning to TRBD2. The CDR3 consists of 16 residues. Germline V gene lookup returns CDR1 MNHEY and CDR2 SVGAGI. V was clipped by 0 bases and J by 5 bases; unmatched bases: 7. In DNA form, the CDR3 reads TGTGCCAGCAGTTACTCTCCGGGACTAGCTTTGGAGACCCAGTACTTC. It is translated as CASSYSPGLALETQYF.

This chain connects TRBV7-2 to TRBJ1-2; 8 bases line up with TRBD1. The CDR3 length is 14 residues. Trimming removed 3 bases from V and 8 bases from J; junction bases left unmatched: 8. Per germline, CDR1 SGHTA and CDR2 FQGNSA. The CDR3 here is CASSFGQGFGGYTF. The CDR3 region has the DNA TGTGCCAGCAGCTTCGGACAGGGCTTCGGGGGCTACACCTTC.

This chain links TRBV28 with TRBJ1-1; TRBD1 matches 9 bases. Losses at the gene ends were 10 bases for V and 11 bases for J; bases not matched to a gene: 17. Germline V gene sequence: CDR1 MDHEN, CDR2 SYDVKM. The length of the CDR3 is 14 residues. The CDR3 nucleotides read TGTGCCACCCTCGATGGACAGGGGCCGGGTAAGGCTTTCTTT. Protein sequence: CATLDGQGPGKAFF.

This clone was counted between two and nine times. The V gene is TRBV28, the J gene TRBJ1-1; D is uncertain. The CDR3 sequence is 11 residues long. In germline, CDR1 is MDHEN, CDR2 SYDVKM. Between the trimmed V and J ends, which lost 7 bases and 10 bases, there was a span of 13 bases. CDR3 region: CASTYRGGAFF. As DNA, the CDR3 is TGTGCCAGCACTTACAGAGGAGGAGCTTTCTTT.

The rearrangement joins TRBV19 to TRBJ2-6, with D hard to call. The CDR3 has 15 amino acids. Germline lookup yields CDR1 LNHDA and CDR2 SQIVND (reference sequence). With 1 base removed from V and 2 bases from J, the gap between germline ends came to 6 bases. CDR3 residues: CASSIVLAGANVLTF. The CDR3 DNA follows: TGTGCCAGTAGTATAGTCCTAGCTGGGGCCAACGTCCTGACTTTC.

This chain uses TRBV5-1 with TRBJ1-1; 7 bases match TRBD1. In germline, CDR1 is SGHRS, CDR2 YFSETQ. The V segment lost 1 base and the J segment 0 bases; nucleotides outside the gene matches: 12. This CDR3 has 18 amino acids. CDR3 in DNA: TGCGCCAGCAGCTTGTTCGGCAGGGGGGTCCAATTGAACACTGAAGCTTTCTTT. Translated, it gives CASSLFGRGVQLNTEAFF. Based on the CDR3 plus reference TRBV5-1 and TRBJ1-1, the full variable domain is KAGVTQTPRYLIKTRGQQVTLSCSPISGHRSVSWYQQTPGQGLQFLFEYFSETQRNKGNFPGRFSGRQFSNSRSEMNVSTLELGDSALYLCASSLFGRGVQLNTEAFFGQGTRLTVV.

With regard to this clone: The sample has other DNA sequences that encode this CDR3 too. The chain has TRBV7-8 and TRBJ1-6; 7 bases fit TRBD1. The CDR3 runs 15 residues. Germline CDR1 and CDR2: SGHVS and FQNEAQ. Trimming removed 1 base from V and 7 bases from J; junction bases left unmatched: 4. CDR3: CASSLVGDSNSPLHF. In DNA form, the CDR3 reads TGTGCCAGCAGCTTAGTTGGGGACAGCAATTCACCCCTCCACTTT.

This chain uses TRBV2 with TRBJ2-2; unclear D gene. CDR3 size: 13 residues. V dropped 8 bases and J dropped 6 bases, with 13 bases sitting between them. The V gene's germline CDR1 is SNHLY and CDR2 FYNNEI. CDR3 sequence reads: CASEINPSGELFF. The CDR3 bases are TGTGCCAGCGAGATCAACCCGTCCGGGGAGCTGTTTTTT.

This clone showed up just a few times. This rearrangement joins TRBV6-5 to TRBJ2-5; no firm D call. The germline V gene has CDR1 MNHEY and CDR2 SVGAGI. The CDR3 sequence is 10 residues long. V lost 8 bases and J lost 5, with 6 bases in between. CDR3 sequence (DNA): TGTGCCAGCTGGGCGGAGACCCAGTACTTC. Translating gives CASWAETQYF.

V gene TRBV2 combines with J gene TRBJ1-2; maybe TRBD1 (6 bases). CDR3 size: 11 residues. Between the trimmed V and J ends, which lost 4 bases and 7 bases, there was a span of 7 bases. Germline V gives CDR1 SNHLY, CDR2 FYNNEI. The CDR3 DNA reads as TGTGCCAGCAGTGCAGGGGTTGGCTACACCTTC. This translates into CASSAGVGYTF.

The gene calls are TRBV29-1 and TRBJ1-1, with 9 bases aligning to TRBD1. The junction had 11 bases not matched to a gene; V was cut back by 6 bases and J by 6 bases. Germline-derived CDR1 and CDR2 are SQVTM and ANQGSEA. The length of the CDR3 is 14 residues. Here the CDR3 reads CSVGTGLENAEAFF. In DNA, the CDR3 is TGCAGCGTGGGGACAGGGCTCGAAAACGCTGAAGCTTTCTTT.

This rearrangement joins TRBV6-5 to TRBJ1-2, with D hard to call. The CDR3 is 15 amino acids. V was cut by 0 bases and J by 8 bases, with 16 bases left in between. Germline lookup yields CDR1 MNHEY and CDR2 SVGAGI. DNA for the CDR3: TGTGCCAGCAGTTACTCGAGAAGCCCTGGCGGGGGCTACACCTTC. It specifies CASSYSRSPGGGYTF.

This clone was seen a few times. The V and J genes are TRBV5-5 and TRBJ1-1; possible D gene TRBD1, 6 bases. The CDR3 length is 15 residues. Trimming removed 3 bases from V and 1 base from J, with 13 bases in between. Germline V gives CDR1 SGHKS, CDR2 YYEKEE (reference sequence). The CDR3 loop reads CASSSAPGANTEAFF. CDR3 coding DNA: TGTGCCAGCAGCTCGGCGCCAGGGGCGAACACTGAAGCTTTCTTT.

Only a few counts were recorded for this clone. The chain combines TRBV2 with TRBJ2-3, with 7 bases lining up with TRBD1. The junction had 6 bases not matched to a gene; V was cut back by 5 bases and J by 4 bases. The CDR3 runs to 14 residues. CDR1 is SNHLY and CDR2 is FYNNEI in the germline V gene. CDR3 in DNA: TGTGCCAGCAGTTTGGGGACAGTCCCAGATACGCAGTATTTT. Encoded protein: CASSLGTVPDTQYF.

The chain joins TRBV18 to TRBJ1-4; no firm D call. This CDR3 region has 15 residues. The germline V and J ends were trimmed by 2 bases and 0 bases, with 7 bases remaining between them. Germline CDR1 reads KGHSH; CDR2 reads LQKENI. The CDR3 protein is CASSPSVATNEKLFF. Here the CDR3 DNA reads TGTGCCAGCTCACCATCGGTGGCAACTAATGAAAAACTGTTTTTT.

V and J are TRBV27 and TRBJ2-3; D gene ambiguous. Trimming took 2 bases from V and 0 from J, leaving 6 bases between them. Germline CDR1 is MNHEY and CDR2 is SMNVEV (reference sequence). The CDR3 contains 14 residues. CDR3 loop: CASSLTRSTDTQYF. The CDR3, as DNA: TGTGCCAGCAGTTTAACGCGCAGCACAGATACGCAGTATTTT.

The chain links TRBV29-1 to TRBJ2-5, with 7 nucleotides matching TRBD2. The V gene's germline CDR1 is SQVTM and CDR2 ANQGSEA. CDR3 length: 14 amino acids. The trim removed 0 bases at V and 2 bases at J, leaving 3 bases unmatched. CDR3 in DNA: TGCAGCGTTGAAGATCAAGCGGGGCAAGAGACCCAGTACTTC. Protein: CSVEDQAGQETQYF. Supplemented by reference TRBV29-1 and TRBJ2-5, the full variable domain reads SAVISQKPSRDICQRGTSLTIQCQVDSQVTMMFWYRQQPGQSLTLIATANQGSEATYESGFVIDKFPISRPNLTFSTLTVSNMSPEDSSIYLCSVEDQAGQETQYFGPGTRLLVL.

The chain joins TRBV6-1 to TRBJ2-5; 9 bases agree with TRBD1. V lost 5 bases to trimming and J lost 5 bases; unmatched junction nucleotides: 9. This CDR3 region has 15 residues. Per germline, CDR1 MNHNS and CDR2 SASEGT. The CDR3 nucleotides are TGTGCCAGCAGTACTAGGACAGGGGAGGTGGAGACCCAGTACTTC. Its translation: CASSTRTGEVETQYF.

For this clone: An end of the junction does not agree with germline; a read error may underlie this. This chain uses TRBV5-6 with TRBJ2-1, with a tentative D call TRBD1 (5 bases). This CDR3 has 16 amino acids. Looked up from germline, CDR1 is SGHDT and CDR2 is YYEEEE. CDR3 in DNA: TGTGCCAGCAGCTCCTACCCTTCTTTAGCCCTAATGAGCAGGGTCTTC. This gives the protein CASSSYPSLALMSRVF.

This chain links TRBV30 with TRBJ2-2; D remains ambiguous. The germline CDR1 and CDR2 sequences are GTSNPN and SVGIG (reference sequence). There are 14 residues in the CDR3. Deletions cut 0 bases from V and 6 bases from J, with 11 bases between. CDR3 residues: CAWSVAPTSGELFF. The CDR3 DNA sequence: TGTGCCTGGAGTGTAGCCCCTACCTCCGGGGAGCTGTTTTTT.

The chain links TRBV9 to TRBJ1-6; no reliable D call. V was cut by 4 bases and J by 0 bases, with 8 bases left in between. The CDR3 covers 15 residues. Germline assignment: CDR1 SGDLS and CDR2 YYNGEE. The CDR3 protein is CASSFLSSYNSPLHF. CDR3 coding DNA: TGTGCCAGCAGCTTCCTAAGCTCCTATAATTCACCCCTCCACTTT.